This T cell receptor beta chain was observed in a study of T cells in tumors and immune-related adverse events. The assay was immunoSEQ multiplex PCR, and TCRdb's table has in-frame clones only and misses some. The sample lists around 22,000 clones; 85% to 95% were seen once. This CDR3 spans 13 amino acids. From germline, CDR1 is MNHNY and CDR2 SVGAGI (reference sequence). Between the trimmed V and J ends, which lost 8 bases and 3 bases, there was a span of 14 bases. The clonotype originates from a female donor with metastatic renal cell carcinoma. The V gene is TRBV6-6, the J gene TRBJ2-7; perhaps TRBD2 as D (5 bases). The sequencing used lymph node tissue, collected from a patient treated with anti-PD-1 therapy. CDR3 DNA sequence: TGTGCCAGCGGAAGTTCTCGGGGCTACGAGCAGTACTTC. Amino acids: CASGSSRGYEQYF.